Presented here are 5 T cell receptor beta chains from one specimen sequenced in a study of shared clonotypes between healthy human individuals. Profiled with immunoSEQ multiplex PCR; TCRdb holds only in-frame clones, not every one. Of millions of clones in the sample, around 95% were seen once. Sequenced sample: naive CD4+ T cells sorted from blood. Subset reported: CD45RA+ positively selected. The source is a man between 18 and 29 years old in good health.

The V gene is TRBV7-2, the J gene TRBJ1-1; the D is unclear. V dropped 5 bases and J dropped 0 bases, with 10 bases sitting between them. The germline V gene encodes CDR1 SGHTA and CDR2 FQGNSA. There are 14 residues in the CDR3. The CDR3 DNA sequence: TGTGCCAGCAGCACAGACGGATTGAACACTGAAGCTTTCTTT. Protein product: CASSTDGLNTEAFF.

The rearrangement joins TRBV30 to TRBJ2-7, with a tentative D call TRBD2 (6 bases). The CDR3 consists of 14 residues. Germline V gives CDR1 GTSNPN, CDR2 SVGIG (reference sequence). Trimming took off 2 bases at V and 2 bases at J, with 13 bases between the two ends. The CDR3 loop reads CAWSPNSGAYEQYF. DNA of the CDR3: TGTGCCTGGAGTCCCAATAGCGGTGCCTACGAGCAGTACTTC.

This CDR3 reads CASSYWPQSSYEQYF. CDR3 nucleotides: TGTGCCAGCAGTTACTGGCCCCAATCCTCCTACGAGCAGTACTTC. The chain combines TRBV6-6 with TRBJ2-7, with no clear D. Trimming left V 1 base short and J 0 bases short, with 10 bases between. Germline assignment: CDR1 MNHNY and CDR2 SVGAGI (reference sequence). This CDR3 has 15 residues.

V usage is TRBV4-3 and J usage is TRBJ2-3; 9 positions match TRBD1. Germline assignment: CDR1 LGHNA and CDR2 YSLEER. Trimming at V came to 3 bases and at J to 5 bases, leaving 9 bases not matched to a gene. This CDR3 is 16 amino acids long. CDR3 in DNA: TGCGCCAGCAGCCAGGGGACAGGGAGCGCAGGAGATACGCAGTATTTT. Protein sequence: CASSQGTGSAGDTQYF.

The chain recombines TRBV5-4 with TRBJ2-5; D may correspond to TRBD1 or TRBD2 (5 bases each). V lost 7 bases to trimming and J lost 4 bases, with 20 bases between them. This CDR3 is built from 15 residues. CDR1 and CDR2 (germline): SGHNT, YYREEE (reference sequence). CDR3 in amino acids: CASSGAGGGRETQYF. The CDR3 nucleotides read TGTGCCAGCTCCGGGGCGGGTGGGGGACGAGAGACCCAGTACTTC. The full variable domain, its missing parts supplied by reference TRBV5-4 and TRBJ2-5, is ETGVTQSPTHLIKTRGQQVTLRCSSQSGHNTVSWYQQALGQGPQFIFQYYREEENGRGNFPPRFSGLQFPNYSSELNVNALELDDSALYLCASSGAGGGRETQYFGPGTRLLVL.